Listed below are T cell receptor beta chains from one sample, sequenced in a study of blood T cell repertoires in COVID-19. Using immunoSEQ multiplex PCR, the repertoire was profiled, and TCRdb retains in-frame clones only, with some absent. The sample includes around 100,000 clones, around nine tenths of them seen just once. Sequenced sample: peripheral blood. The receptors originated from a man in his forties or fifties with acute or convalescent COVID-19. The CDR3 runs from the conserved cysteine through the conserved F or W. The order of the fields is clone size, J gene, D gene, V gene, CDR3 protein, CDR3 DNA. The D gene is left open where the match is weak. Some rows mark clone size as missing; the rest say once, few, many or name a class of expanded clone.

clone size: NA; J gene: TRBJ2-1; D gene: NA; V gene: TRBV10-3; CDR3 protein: CAISESTIGNEQFF; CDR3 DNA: TGTGCCATCAGTGAGTCAACTATAGGCAATGAGCAGTTCTTC
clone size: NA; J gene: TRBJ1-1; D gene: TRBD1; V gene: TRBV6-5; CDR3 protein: CATCQTGGSTEAFF; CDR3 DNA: TGTGCCACTTGTCAAACAGGGGGTAGCACTGAAGCTTTCTTT
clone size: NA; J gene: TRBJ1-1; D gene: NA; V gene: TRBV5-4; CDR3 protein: CASSLQGVRTEAFF; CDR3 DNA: TGTGCCAGCAGCTTGCAAGGGGTCAGGACTGAAGCTTTCTTT
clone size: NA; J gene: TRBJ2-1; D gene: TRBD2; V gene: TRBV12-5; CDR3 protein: CASGPPGLAGGSEQFF; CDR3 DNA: TGTGCTAGTGGTCCCCCGGGACTAGCGGGAGGATCTGAGCAGTTCTTC
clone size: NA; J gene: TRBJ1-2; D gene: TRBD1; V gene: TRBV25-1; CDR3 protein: CASSARDRGRYTF; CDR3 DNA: TGTGCCAGCAGTGCCCGGGACAGGGGTCGCTACACCTTC
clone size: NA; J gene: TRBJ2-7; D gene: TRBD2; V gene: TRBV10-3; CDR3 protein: CAIRLGGGPSYEQYF; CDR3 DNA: TGTGCCATCCGCCTAGGCGGGGGGCCTTCCTACGAGCAGTACTTC
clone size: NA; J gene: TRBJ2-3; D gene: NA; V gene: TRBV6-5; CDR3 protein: CASSLARSTDTQYF; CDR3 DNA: TGTGCCAGCAGCCTAGCGCGCAGCACAGATACGCAGTATTTT
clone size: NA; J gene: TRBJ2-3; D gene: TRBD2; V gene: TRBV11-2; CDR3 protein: CASSLRGLAGSTQYF; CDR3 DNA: TGTGCCAGCAGCTTACGGGGACTAGCGGGAAGTACGCAGTATTTT
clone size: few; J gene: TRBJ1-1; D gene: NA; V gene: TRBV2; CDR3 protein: CASSEGGLDPEAFF; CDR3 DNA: TGTGCCAGCAGTGAAGGGGGCCTAGACCCTGAAGCTTTCTTT
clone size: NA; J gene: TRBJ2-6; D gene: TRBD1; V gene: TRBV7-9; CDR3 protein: CASSPTGAGANVLTF; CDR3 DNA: TGTGCCAGCAGCCCAACAGGGGCCGGGGCCAACGTCCTGACTTTC
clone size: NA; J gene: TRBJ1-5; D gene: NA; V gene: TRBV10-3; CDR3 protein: CAISESAGDQPQHF; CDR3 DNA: TGTGCCATCAGTGAGTCGGCGGGGGATCAGCCCCAGCATTTT
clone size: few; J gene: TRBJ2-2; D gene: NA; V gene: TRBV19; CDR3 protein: CASTGTHNTGELFF; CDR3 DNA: TGTGCCAGTACCGGGACACACAACACCGGGGAGCTGTTTTTT
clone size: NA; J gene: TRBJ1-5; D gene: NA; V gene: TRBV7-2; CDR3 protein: CASSLEQGGPQHF; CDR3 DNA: TGTGCCAGCAGCTTAGAACAGGGTGGGCCCCAGCATTTT
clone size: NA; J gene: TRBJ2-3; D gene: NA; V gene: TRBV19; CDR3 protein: CASKAQGGATDTQYF; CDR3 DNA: TGTGCCAGTAAAGCGCAGGGTGGGGCCACAGATACGCAGTATTTT
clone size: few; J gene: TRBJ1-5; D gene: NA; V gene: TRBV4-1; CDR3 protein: CASSQVDMGFRSNQPQHF; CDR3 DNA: TGCGCCAGCAGCCAAGTGGACATGGGATTTCGAAGCAATCAGCCCCAGCATTTT
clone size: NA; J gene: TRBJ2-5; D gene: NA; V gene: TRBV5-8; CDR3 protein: CASRRGLETQYF; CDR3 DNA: TGTGCCAGCAGAAGGGGATTGGAGACCCAGTACTTC
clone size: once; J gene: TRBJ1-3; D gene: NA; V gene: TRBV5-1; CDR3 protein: CASSLQAPEGNTIYF; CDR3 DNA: TGCGCCAGCAGCCTACAGGCGCCGGAGGGAAACACCATATATTTT
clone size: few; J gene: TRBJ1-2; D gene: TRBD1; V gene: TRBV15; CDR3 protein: CATARDRVYGYTF; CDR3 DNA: TGTGCCACCGCACGGGACAGGGTGTATGGCTACACCTTC
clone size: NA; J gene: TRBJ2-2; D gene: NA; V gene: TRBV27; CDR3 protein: CASSWGGAGTGELFF; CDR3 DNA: TGTGCCAGCAGTTGGGGGGGGGCGGGCACCGGGGAGCTGTTTTTT
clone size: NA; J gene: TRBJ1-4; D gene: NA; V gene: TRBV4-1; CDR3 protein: CASSQGATNEKLFF; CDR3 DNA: TGCGCCAGCAGCCAAGGAGCAACTAATGAAAAACTGTTTTTT
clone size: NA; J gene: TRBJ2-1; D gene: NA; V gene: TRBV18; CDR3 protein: CASSAGLDRQVKNEQFF; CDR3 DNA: TGTGCCAGCTCAGCCGGCCTAGACCGACAGGTTAAAAATGAGCAGTTCTTC